The 24 T cell receptor beta chains reported below all come from one sample, sequenced in a study of T cells in Graves' hyperthyroidism and ophthalmopathy. What was amplified from RNA transcripts were TCR beta CDR3 regions. Researchers ran a first-round RT-PCR on the TCR CDR3 using the HTBI primer set. TCRdb fed the multiplex PCR reads into MiXCR, producing one record per CDR3 protein. The table has some 600,000 distinct CDR3 sequences, around 14% seen once. The specimen was blood. The receptors shown here come from a woman in her twenties or thirties with Graves' hyperthyroidism that later progressed to Graves' ophthalmopathy.

This clonotype came up many times. This chain connects TRBV12-5 to TRBJ1-5, with 10 bases fitting TRBD1. The CDR3 sequence is 17 residues long. With 0 bases clipped from V and 6 bases from J, the junction kept 8 bases outside the gene matches. Germline V gene lookup returns CDR1 LGHNT and CDR2 FRNRAP. CDR3 coding DNA: TGTGCTAGTGGTTTGGTACGCGGGACAGGGGTCTCTCAGCCCCAGCATTTT. Its translation: CASGLVRGTGVSQPQHF.

Notes on this clonotype: A much more abundant neighbour one base away suggests this may be a read error. The J gene is TRBJ2-1, the V gene TRBV27, with 8 bases identical to TRBD2. The CDR3 is 18 residues long. The V gene's germline CDR1 is MNHEY and CDR2 SMNVEV (reference sequence). CDR3 protein: CPSSLLADLAGIYNEQFF. The DNA of the CDR3 is TGTCCCAGCAGTTTACTCGCCGACTTAGCGGGGATATACAATGAGCAGTTCTTC.

This clonotype was counted at least ten times. The CDR3 spells CASSLLAGDHSYNEQFF. DNA of the CDR3: TGTGCCAGCAGTTTACTAGCGGGTGACCACTCCTACAATGAGCAGTTCTTC. The V and J genes are TRBV27 and TRBJ2-1; 8 positions agree with TRBD2. The CDR3 is 17 residues long. The germline V gene has CDR1 MNHEY and CDR2 SMNVEV (reference sequence). The trim removed 2 bases at V and 0 bases at J, leaving 6 bases unmatched.

The rearrangement joins TRBV5-1 to TRBJ2-5; tentatively, D is TRBD2 (7 bases). Trimming left V 7 bases short and J 4 bases short, with 17 bases between. CDR3 length: 14 amino acids. Germline CDR1 and CDR2: SGHRS and YFSETQ. The CDR3 nucleotides read TGCGCCAGCGGGGGCGGAGCGGGAACAGAGACCCAGTACTTC. Residues: CASGGGAGTETQYF.

This clonotype was observed at least ten times. V and J are TRBV30 and TRBJ1-1; D gene uncertain. Germline CDR1 reads GTSNPN; CDR2 reads SVGIG (reference sequence). Trimming shortened V by 5 bases and J by 1 base, and 11 bases separated the two germline ends. The length of the CDR3 is 13 residues. The CDR3 DNA sequence: TGTGCCTGGGCAGACAATCCGAACACTGAAGCTTTCTTT. Translating gives CAWADNPNTEAFF.

The chain combines TRBV20-1 with TRBJ2-7, with 9 bases fitting TRBD1. V trimming: 0 bases; J trimming: 5 bases; junction bases outside the gene matches: 5. Germline V lookup: CDR1 DFQATT, CDR2 SNEGSKA (reference sequence). The CDR3 has 14 residues. The CDR3 coding sequence is TGCAGTGCTAGAGACGGGACAGGGATCAACGAGCAGTACTTC. Its translation is CSARDGTGINEQYF.

This clonotype was seen at least ten times. The V gene is TRBV12-5, the J gene TRBJ1-3; tentative D call: TRBD1 (6 bases). V lost 2 bases and J lost 3, with 14 bases in between. The germline V gene encodes CDR1 LGHNT and CDR2 FRNRAP. The CDR3 loop spans 16 amino acids. The CDR3 coding sequence is TGTGCTAGTGGTTTGCTTCAGGGGTCCGGTGGAAACACCATATATTTT. Translated, it gives CASGLLQGSGGNTIYF.

This clonotype was seen at least ten times. This chain uses TRBV7-3 with TRBJ2-1, with 7 bases aligning to TRBD1. Germline CDR1 reads SGHTA; CDR2 reads FQGTGA. J was trimmed by 7 bases and V by 5 bases; bases with no gene match: 5. The CDR3 extends over 13 amino acids. The CDR3 reads CASSPGTANEQFF. As DNA, the CDR3 is TGTGCCAGCAGCCCCGGGACAGCGAATGAGCAGTTCTTC.

In the case of this clonotype: Since a much larger clone is just one base distant, this may be a read error. The chain uses TRBV30 and TRBJ2-1, with D possibly TRBD1 on 5 matching bases. The V end was cut by 5 bases, the J end by 10 bases, with 15 bases between. The CDR3 has 12 residues. Per the germline V gene, CDR1 is GTSNPN and CDR2 is SVGIG (reference sequence). The CDR3 nucleotides are TGTGCCTGGGGCCTTGGGGCAGGGGAGCAGTTCTTC. Amino acids: CAWGLGAGEQFF.

This clonotype was seen at least ten times. This chain links TRBV12-3 or TRBV12-4 with TRBJ1-3; no reliable D call. V lost 3 bases, J lost 3 bases, and 6 bases lay in between. The CDR3 has 13 amino acids. The CDR3 bases are TGTGCCAGCAGTTTGTCTCTTGGAAACACCATATATTTT. Protein product: CASSLSLGNTIYF.

This clonotype was found many times. V usage is TRBV30 and J usage is TRBJ2-7, with D possibly TRBD2 on 7 matching bases. Per the germline V gene, CDR1 is GTSNPN and CDR2 is SVGIG (reference sequence). Trimming left V 1 base short and J 3 bases short, with 13 bases between. This CDR3 contains 14 residues. The CDR3 DNA sequence: TGTGCCTGGAGTGACGGGGGCGGGAGCTACGAGCAGTACTTC. It encodes CAWSDGGGSYEQYF.

This clonotype was picked up many times. The chain has TRBV20-1 and TRBJ1-4; D may be TRBD1 (6 bases). V gave up 1 base and J gave up 6 bases, with 15 bases separating them. Germline loops: CDR1 DFQATT, CDR2 SNEGSKA (reference sequence). The CDR3 totals 15 residues. Here the CDR3 reads CSARVPDGGYEKLFF. As DNA, the CDR3 is TGCAGTGCTAGAGTCCCGGACGGGGGCTATGAAAAACTGTTTTTT.

This clonotype occurred a few times. The rearrangement joins TRBV18 to TRBJ1-2; TRBD1 is a possible D gene (5 bases). This CDR3 comprises 13 residues. The ends were cut back, 3 bases at V and 12 bases at J, with 17 bases in the middle. Germline V lookup: CDR1 KGHSH, CDR2 LQKENI. CDR3 nucleotide sequence: TGTGCCAGCTCACCCAGGGTCGAGATCCACCACACCTTC. As protein: CASSPRVEIHHTF.

This clonotype has ten or more counts. The chain combines TRBV28 with TRBJ1-2, with TRBD1 identical over 8 bases. The germline CDR1 and CDR2 sequences are MDHEN and SYDVKM. The ends lost 5 bases at V and 5 bases at J; junction bases unmatched: 10. The CDR3 spans 15 residues. The CDR3: CASSSNRGWLYGYTF. CDR3 sequence (DNA): TGTGCCAGCAGTAGCAACAGGGGGTGGCTTTATGGCTACACCTTC.

As regards this clonotype: A read error may be the cause here, since a much bigger clone is one base away. The chain couples TRBV27 to TRBJ1-6, with D perhaps matching TRBD1 (5 bases). There are 14 residues in the CDR3. Germline V gene lookup returns CDR1 MNHEY and CDR2 SMNVEV (reference sequence). The CDR3 reads CASTLGTDGSSLHF. DNA for the CDR3: TGTGCCAGCACCCTCGGGACGGACGGTTCATCCCTCCACTTT.

The genes are TRBV19 and TRBJ1-2, with D maybe TRBD1 (5 bases). CDR3 length: 14 residues. V lost 9 bases to trimming and J lost 5 bases, with 19 bases between them. Germline V gene lookup returns CDR1 LNHDA and CDR2 SQIVND (reference sequence). CDR3 bases: TGTGCCAGCTCTCCGGGGCTTCATCTGTATGGCTACACCTTC. The encoded protein is CASSPGLHLYGYTF.

The chain employs TRBV7-3 and TRBJ2-2; possibly TRBD1 for D (5 bases). The CDR3 sequence is 16 residues long. CDR1 and CDR2 (germline): SGHTA, FQGTGA. V lost 4 bases to trimming and J lost 1 base, with 13 bases between them. The CDR3 bases are TGTGCCAGCAGCTCCACAAAGGGGCGGAACACCGGGGAGCTGTTTTTT. Its protein is CASSSTKGRNTGELFF.

The chain couples TRBV5-4 to TRBJ1-1, with TRBD1 as a possible D gene (6 bases). CDR1 SGHNT and CDR2 YYREEE come from the germline V gene (reference sequence). The V and J ends lost 4 bases and 6 bases respectively, with 16 bases between them. The CDR3 has 14 amino acids. CDR3 in DNA: TGTGCCAGCAGCCGCGAGGCAGGGGTCGCTGAAGCTTTCTTT. Translated, it gives CASSREAGVAEAFF.

This clonotype was seen many times. This rearrangement joins TRBV9 to TRBJ1-6; a weak D match, TRBD1 (6 bases). This CDR3 is 15 amino acids long. V was pared by 0 bases and J by 5 bases, with 9 bases between. CDR1 is SGDLS, CDR2 YYNGEE, per germline. CDR3 residues: CASSVVDSHNSPLHF. CDR3 sequence (DNA): TGTGCCAGCAGCGTAGTGGACAGCCATAATTCACCCCTCCACTTT.

This clonotype has a count of ten or more. The V gene is TRBV24-1, the J gene TRBJ2-3; D is unresolved. The V end lost 4 bases, the J end lost 1 base, and 5 bases lay between the germline ends. The CDR3 spans 13 residues. The germline V gene encodes CDR1 KGHDR and CDR2 SFDVKD. In DNA, the CDR3 is TGTGCCACCAGTGAAAGGCGCACAGATACGCAGTATTTT. Protein: CATSERRTDTQYF.

A word on this clonotype: This clone may be a read error of a much larger clone one base away. The chain is built from TRBV5-1 and TRBJ1-2; TRBD1 aligns across 7 bases. Germline V lookup: CDR1 SGHRS, CDR2 YFSETQ. With 8 bases clipped from V and 5 bases from J, the junction kept 12 bases outside the gene matches. CDR3 length: 14 residues. CDR3 DNA: TGCGCCAGGAGCACACTCCAGGGGGGGTATGGCTACACCTTC. This translates into CARSTLQGGYGYTF.

On this clonotype: Since a much larger clone is just one base distant, this may be a read error. V gene TRBV18 combines with J gene TRBJ2-5, with D perhaps assigned TRBD1 or TRBD2 (5 bases each). The length of the CDR3 is 16 residues. Trimming took 2 bases from V and 2 from J, leaving 15 bases between them. Germline assignment: CDR1 KGHSH and CDR2 LQKENI. CDR3 amino acids: CASSPYRDVVQETQYF. The CDR3 DNA is TGTGCCAGCTCACCATACCGGGACGTCGTTCAAGAGACCCAGTACTTC.

To note about this clonotype: The junction shows a germline mismatch at one end, possibly a read error. The chain joins TRBV11-3 to TRBJ2-2; 9 nucleotides agree with TRBD2. CDR1 and CDR2 (germline): SGHNT, YENEEA. This CDR3 is built from 15 residues. The CDR3 DNA follows: TGTGCCAGCAGCTTAACGTTAGCGGGAGCCGGGGAGCTGTTGTTT. It translates to CASSLTLAGAGELLF.

The chain uses TRBV20-1 and TRBJ2-7; 8 bases align to TRBD2. Losses at the gene ends were 3 bases for V and 3 bases for J; bases not matched to a gene: 10. Germline V lookup: CDR1 DFQATT, CDR2 SNEGSKA (reference sequence). The CDR3 is 15 amino acids. The CDR3 reads CSASHLGREVYEQYF. The CDR3 region has the DNA TGCAGTGCTAGCCACCTCGGGCGGGAGGTCTACGAGCAGTACTTC.